This T cell receptor (beta chain) appears in the sequencing data of a study of a mutant IDH1 vaccine in newly diagnosed glioma. Study details: Prior therapy was radiotherapy, temozolomide, or both; most received both. Findings and caveats of the study: Pseudoprogression apparently lacked any relation to changes in top peripheral T cell clonotypes. Detectable vaccine-induced immune responses arose in over 90% of patients.

About this clone: As yet, its antigen is unknown.

Using immunoSEQ multiplex PCR, the repertoire was profiled, and TCRdb retains in-frame clones only, with some absent. The data show about 67,000 clones, with around 88% seen just once and 4.6% held by the top ten. Stated time point: baseline, week 1 (first vaccination visit). As to treatment: pre-vaccination baseline after standard-of-care therapy. Donors harbored newly found WHO grade 3 or 4 IDH1-mutant, ATRX-lost astrocytomas. Trimming at V came to 6 bases and at J to 2 bases, leaving 1 base not matched to a gene. The CDR3 runs 13 residues. Germline V gene data show CDR1 as GTSNPN and CDR2 as SVGIG (reference sequence).

Sample: peripheral blood mononuclear cells (PBMCs), taken from a glioma patient treated with radiotherapy, temozolomide or both. This clonotype originated in a woman under 30 with glioma. Some clones in this sample may be carry-over from other donors' samples. The chain couples TRBV30 to TRBJ1-5; 10 bases line up with TRBD1. The CDR3 nucleotides read TGTGCCTGTGGGACAGGGGGCAATCAGCCCCAGCATTTT. Amino acid sequence: CACGTGGNQPQHF.